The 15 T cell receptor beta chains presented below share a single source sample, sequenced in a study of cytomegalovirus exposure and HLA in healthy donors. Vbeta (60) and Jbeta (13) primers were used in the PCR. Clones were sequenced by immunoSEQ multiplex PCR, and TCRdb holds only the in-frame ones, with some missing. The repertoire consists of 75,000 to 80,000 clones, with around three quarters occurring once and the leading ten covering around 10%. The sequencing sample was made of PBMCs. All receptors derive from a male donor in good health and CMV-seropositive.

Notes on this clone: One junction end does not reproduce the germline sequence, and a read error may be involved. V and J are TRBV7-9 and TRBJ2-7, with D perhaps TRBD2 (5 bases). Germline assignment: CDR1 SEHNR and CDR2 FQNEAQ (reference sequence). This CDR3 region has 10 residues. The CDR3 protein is CSSGSGEQYF. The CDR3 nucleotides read TGTTCCAGCGGCTCAGGAGAGCAGTACTTC.

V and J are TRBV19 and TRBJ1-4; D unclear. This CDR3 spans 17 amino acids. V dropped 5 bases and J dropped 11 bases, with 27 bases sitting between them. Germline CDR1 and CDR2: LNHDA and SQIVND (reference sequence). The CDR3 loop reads CASSPKGGSWVSGKLFF. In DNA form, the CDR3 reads TGTGCCAGTAGTCCCAAAGGCGGGTCCTGGGTGTCGGGGAAACTGTTTTTT.

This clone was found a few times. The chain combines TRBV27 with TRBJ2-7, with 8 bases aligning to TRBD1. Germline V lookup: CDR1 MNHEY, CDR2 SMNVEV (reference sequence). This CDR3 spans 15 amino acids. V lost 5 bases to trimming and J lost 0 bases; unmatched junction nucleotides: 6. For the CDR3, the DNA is TGTGCCAGCAGTCCAGGGGGCCGGAGCTCCTACGAGCAGTACTTC. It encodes CASSPGGRSSYEQYF.

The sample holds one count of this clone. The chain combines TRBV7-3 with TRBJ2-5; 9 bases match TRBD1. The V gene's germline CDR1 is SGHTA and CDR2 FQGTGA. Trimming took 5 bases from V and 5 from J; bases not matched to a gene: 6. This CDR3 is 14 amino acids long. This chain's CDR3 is CASSTNRGRETQYF. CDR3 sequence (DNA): TGTGCCAGCAGCACAAACAGGGGGCGCGAGACCCAGTACTTC.

The CDR3 sequence: CASSVRDSYTGELFF. The DNA for the CDR3 is TGTGCCAGCAGTGTCCGGGACAGTTACACCGGGGAGCTGTTTTTT. The J gene is TRBJ2-2, the V gene TRBV27; 7 bases match TRBD1. This CDR3 spans 15 amino acids. V shed 5 bases and J 3 bases; nucleotides not matched to a gene: 6. Germline CDR1 is MNHEY and CDR2 is SMNVEV (reference sequence).

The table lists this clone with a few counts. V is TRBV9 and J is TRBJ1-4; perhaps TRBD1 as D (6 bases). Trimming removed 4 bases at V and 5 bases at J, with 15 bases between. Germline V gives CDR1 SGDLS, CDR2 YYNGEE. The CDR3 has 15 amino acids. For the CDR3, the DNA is TGTGCCAGCAGCCCTCTTACAGGGATAAATGAAAAACTGTTTTTT. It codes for CASSPLTGINEKLFF.

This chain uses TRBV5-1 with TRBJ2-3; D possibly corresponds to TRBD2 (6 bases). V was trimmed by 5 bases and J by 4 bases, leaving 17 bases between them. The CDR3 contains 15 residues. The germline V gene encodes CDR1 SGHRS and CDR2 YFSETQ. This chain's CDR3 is CASSARGPGADTQYF. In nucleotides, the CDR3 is TGCGCCAGCAGTGCCCGCGGGCCGGGGGCAGATACGCAGTATTTT.

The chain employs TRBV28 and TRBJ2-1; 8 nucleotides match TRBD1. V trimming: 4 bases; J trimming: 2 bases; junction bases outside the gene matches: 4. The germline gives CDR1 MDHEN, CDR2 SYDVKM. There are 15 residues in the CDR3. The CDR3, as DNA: TGTGCCAGCAGTTCCGGGACAGGTACCTACAATGAGCAGTTCTTC. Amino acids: CASSSGTGTYNEQFF.

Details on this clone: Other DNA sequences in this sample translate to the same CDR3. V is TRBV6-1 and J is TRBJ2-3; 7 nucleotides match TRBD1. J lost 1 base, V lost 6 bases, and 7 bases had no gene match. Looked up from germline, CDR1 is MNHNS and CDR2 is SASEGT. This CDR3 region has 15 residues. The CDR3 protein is CASRETGYGTDTQYF. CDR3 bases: TGTGCCAGCAGAGAGACAGGGTACGGCACAGATACGCAGTATTTT.

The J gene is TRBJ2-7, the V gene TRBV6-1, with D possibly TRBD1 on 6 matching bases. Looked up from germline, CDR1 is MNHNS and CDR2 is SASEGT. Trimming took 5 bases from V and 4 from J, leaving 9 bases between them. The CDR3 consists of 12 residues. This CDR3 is CASSKDRYEQYF. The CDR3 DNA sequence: TGTGCCAGCAGTAAAGACAGGTACGAGCAGTACTTC.

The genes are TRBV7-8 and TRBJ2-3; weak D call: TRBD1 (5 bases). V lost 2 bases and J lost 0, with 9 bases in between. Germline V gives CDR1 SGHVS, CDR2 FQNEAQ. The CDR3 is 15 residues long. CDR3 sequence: CASSLRGRSTDTQYF. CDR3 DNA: TGTGCCAGCAGCTTAAGGGGTCGTAGCACAGATACGCAGTATTTT.

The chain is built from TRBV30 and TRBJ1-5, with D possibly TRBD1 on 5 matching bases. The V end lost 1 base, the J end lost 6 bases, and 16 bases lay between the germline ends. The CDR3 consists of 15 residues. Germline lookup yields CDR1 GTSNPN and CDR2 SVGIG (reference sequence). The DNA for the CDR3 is TGTGCCTGGAGTGGCATCAGCAGGGTGGTTCAGCCCCAGCATTTT. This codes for CAWSGISRVVQPQHF.

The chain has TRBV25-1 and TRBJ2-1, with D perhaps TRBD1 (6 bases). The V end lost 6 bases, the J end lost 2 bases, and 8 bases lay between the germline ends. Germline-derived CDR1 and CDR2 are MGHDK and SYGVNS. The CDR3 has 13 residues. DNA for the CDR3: TGTGCCAGCAGACAGGGAACCTACAATGAGCAGTTCTTC. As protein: CASRQGTYNEQFF.

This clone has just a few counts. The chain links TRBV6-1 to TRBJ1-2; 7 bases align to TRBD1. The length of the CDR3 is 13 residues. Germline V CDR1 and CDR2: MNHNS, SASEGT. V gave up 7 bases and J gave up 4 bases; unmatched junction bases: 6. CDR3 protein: CASIDRATYGYTF. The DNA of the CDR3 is TGTGCCAGCATAGACAGGGCAACCTATGGCTACACCTTC.

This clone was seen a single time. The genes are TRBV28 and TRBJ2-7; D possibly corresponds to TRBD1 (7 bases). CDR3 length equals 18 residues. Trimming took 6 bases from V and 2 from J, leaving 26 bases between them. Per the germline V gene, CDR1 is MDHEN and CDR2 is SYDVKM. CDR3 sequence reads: CASRGGTAFRPLTYEQYF. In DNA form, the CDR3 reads TGTGCCAGCAGGGGCGGGACAGCCTTCCGCCCGCTTACCTACGAGCAGTACTTC.